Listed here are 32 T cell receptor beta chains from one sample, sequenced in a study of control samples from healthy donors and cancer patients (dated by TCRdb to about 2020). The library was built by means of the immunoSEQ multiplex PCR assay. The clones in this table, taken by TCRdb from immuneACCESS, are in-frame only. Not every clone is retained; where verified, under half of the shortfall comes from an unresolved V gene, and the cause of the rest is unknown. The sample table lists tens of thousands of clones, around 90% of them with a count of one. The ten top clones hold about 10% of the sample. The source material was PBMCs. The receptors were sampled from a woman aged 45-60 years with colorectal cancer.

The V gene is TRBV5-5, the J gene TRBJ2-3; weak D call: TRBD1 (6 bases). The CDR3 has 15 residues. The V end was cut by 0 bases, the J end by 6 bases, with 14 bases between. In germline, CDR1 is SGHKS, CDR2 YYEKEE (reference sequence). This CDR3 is CASSLAGQPWDTQYF. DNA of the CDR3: TGTGCCAGCAGCTTGGCCGGACAGCCCTGGGATACGCAGTATTTT. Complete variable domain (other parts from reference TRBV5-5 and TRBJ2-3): DAGVTQSPTHLIKTRGQQVTLRCSPISGHKSVSWYQQVLGQGPQFIFQYYEKEERGRGNFPDRFSARQFPNYSSELNVNALLLGDSALYLCASSLAGQPWDTQYFGPGTRLTVL.

For the CDR3, the DNA is TGTGCCAGCAGGCAGGGGGACACCGGGGAGCTGTTTTTT. Protein: CASRQGDTGELFF. This sequence joins TRBV12-3 or TRBV12-4 and TRBJ2-2; TRBD1 agrees at 7 bases. This CDR3 region has 13 residues. With 6 bases clipped from V and 3 bases from J, the junction kept 1 base outside the gene matches.

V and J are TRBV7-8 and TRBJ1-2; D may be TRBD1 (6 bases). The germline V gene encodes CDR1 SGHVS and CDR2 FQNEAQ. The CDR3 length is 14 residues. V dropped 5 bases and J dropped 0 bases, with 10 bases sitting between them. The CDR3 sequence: CASSPRTANYGYTF. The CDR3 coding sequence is TGTGCCAGCAGCCCAAGGACAGCTAACTATGGCTACACCTTC.

This chain's CDR3 is CASTTGQSTNEKLFF. The CDR3 DNA reads as TGTGCCAGCACGACGGGCCAGTCCACTAATGAAAAACTGTTTTTT. The V and J genes are TRBV7-9 and TRBJ1-4; D gene unclear. This CDR3 region has 15 residues. Trimming removed 7 bases from V and 2 bases from J, with 14 bases in between. Germline loops: CDR1 SEHNR, CDR2 FQNEAQ (reference sequence).

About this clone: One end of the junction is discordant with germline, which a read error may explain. Written as DNA, the CDR3 is TGTGCCAGCAGTTTATTCATGTCGGGGACAGGGGATGGCTACATCTTC. Residues: CASSLFMSGTGDGYIF. The J gene is TRBJ1-2, the V gene TRBV27, with 10 nucleotides matching TRBD1. From germline, CDR1 is MNHEY and CDR2 SMNVEV (reference sequence). There are 16 residues in the CDR3.

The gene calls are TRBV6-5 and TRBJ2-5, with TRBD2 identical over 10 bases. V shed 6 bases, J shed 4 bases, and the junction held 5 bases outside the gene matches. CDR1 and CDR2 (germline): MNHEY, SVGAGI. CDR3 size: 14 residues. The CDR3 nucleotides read TGTGCCAGCAGACTAGCGGGGCTTGGAGAGACCCAGTACTTC. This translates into CASRLAGLGETQYF.

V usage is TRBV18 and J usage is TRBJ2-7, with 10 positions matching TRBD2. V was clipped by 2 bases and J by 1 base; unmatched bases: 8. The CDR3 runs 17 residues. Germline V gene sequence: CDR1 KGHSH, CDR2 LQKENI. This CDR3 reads CASSPVAGGRGSYEQYV. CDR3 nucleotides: TGTGCCAGCTCACCAGTAGCGGGGGGCCGTGGTTCCTACGAGCAGTACGTC.

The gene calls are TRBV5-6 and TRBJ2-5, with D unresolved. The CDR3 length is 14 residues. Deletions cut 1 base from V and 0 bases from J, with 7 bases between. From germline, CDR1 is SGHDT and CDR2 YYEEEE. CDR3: CASSLWGNQETQYF. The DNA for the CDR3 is TGTGCCAGCAGCTTGTGGGGTAACCAAGAGACCCAGTACTTC.

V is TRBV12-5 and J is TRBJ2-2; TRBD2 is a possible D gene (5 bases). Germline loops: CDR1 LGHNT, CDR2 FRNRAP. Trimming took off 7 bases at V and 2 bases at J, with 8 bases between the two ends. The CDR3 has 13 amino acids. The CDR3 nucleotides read TGTGCTAGTGTCGGGATTAACACCGGGGAGCTGTTTTTT. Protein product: CASVGINTGELFF.

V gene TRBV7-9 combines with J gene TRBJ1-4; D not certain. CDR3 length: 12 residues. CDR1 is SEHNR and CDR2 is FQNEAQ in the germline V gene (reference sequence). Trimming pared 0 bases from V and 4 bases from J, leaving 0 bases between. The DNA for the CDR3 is TGTGCCAGCAGCTTAGCTAATGAAAAACTGTTTTTT. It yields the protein CASSLANEKLFF.

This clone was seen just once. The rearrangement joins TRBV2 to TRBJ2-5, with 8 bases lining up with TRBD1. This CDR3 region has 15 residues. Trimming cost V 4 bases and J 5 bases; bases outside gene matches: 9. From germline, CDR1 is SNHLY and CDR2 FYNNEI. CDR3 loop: CASSGGQGIWETQYF. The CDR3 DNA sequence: TGTGCCAGCAGTGGCGGACAGGGTATCTGGGAGACCCAGTACTTC.

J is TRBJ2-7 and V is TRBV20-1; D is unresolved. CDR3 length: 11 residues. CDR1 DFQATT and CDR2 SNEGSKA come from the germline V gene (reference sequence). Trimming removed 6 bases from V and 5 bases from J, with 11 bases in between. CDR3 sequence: CSAWSGDEQYV. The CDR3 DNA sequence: TGCAGTGCCTGGTCCGGAGACGAGCAGTACGTC.

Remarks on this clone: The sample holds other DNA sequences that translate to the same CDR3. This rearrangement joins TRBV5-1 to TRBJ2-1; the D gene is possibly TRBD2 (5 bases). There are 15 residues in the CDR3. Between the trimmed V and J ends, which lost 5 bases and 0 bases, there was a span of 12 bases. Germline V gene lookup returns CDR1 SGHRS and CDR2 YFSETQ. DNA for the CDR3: TGCGCCAGCAGTTCTTGGGGAGACTCCTACAATGAGCAGTTCTTC. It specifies CASSSWGDSYNEQFF.

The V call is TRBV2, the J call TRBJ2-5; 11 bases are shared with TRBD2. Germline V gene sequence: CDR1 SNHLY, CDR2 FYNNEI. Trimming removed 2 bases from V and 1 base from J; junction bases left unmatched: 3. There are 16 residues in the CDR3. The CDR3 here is CASSERLAGGQETQYF. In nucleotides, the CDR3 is TGTGCCAGCAGTGAAAGGCTAGCGGGGGGCCAAGAGACCCAGTACTTC.

The CDR3 DNA follows: TGTGCCAGCAGTCTCAGACAGGGAGCCTATAATTCACCCCTCCACTTT. It encodes CASSLRQGAYNSPLHF. The chain uses TRBV27 and TRBJ1-6, with TRBD1 matching 7 bases. Germline CDR1 reads MNHEY; CDR2 reads SMNVEV (reference sequence). This CDR3 contains 16 residues. V trimming: 5 bases; J trimming: 2 bases; junction bases outside the gene matches: 6.

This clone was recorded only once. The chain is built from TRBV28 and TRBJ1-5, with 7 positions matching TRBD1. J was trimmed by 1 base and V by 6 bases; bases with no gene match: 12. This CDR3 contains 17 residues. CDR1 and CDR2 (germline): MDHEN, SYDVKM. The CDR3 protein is CASRTEGAFVSNQPQHF. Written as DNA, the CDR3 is TGTGCCAGCAGGACGGAGGGGGCATTTGTAAGCAATCAGCCCCAGCATTTT.

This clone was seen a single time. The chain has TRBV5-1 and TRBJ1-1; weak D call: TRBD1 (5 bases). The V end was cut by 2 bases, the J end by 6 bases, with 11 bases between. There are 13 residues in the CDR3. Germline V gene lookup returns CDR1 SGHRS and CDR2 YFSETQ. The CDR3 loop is CASSFGGDAEAFF. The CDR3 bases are TGCGCCAGCAGCTTCGGGGGGGACGCTGAAGCTTTCTTT.

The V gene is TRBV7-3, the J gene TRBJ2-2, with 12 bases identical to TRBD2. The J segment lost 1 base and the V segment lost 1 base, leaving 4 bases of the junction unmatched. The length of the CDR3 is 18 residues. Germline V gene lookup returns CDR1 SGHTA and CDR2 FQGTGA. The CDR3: CASSLRGLAGRNTGELFF. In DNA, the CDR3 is TGTGCCAGCAGCTTAAGAGGACTAGCGGGGAGGAACACCGGGGAGCTGTTTTTT.

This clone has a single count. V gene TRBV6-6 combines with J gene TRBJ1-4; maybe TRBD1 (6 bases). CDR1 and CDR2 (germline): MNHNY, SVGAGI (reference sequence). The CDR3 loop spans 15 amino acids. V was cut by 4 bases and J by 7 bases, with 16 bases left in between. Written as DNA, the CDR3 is TGTGCCAGCAGTTTACCTCCGGGGGCGGGTGAAAAACTGTTTTTT. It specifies CASSLPPGAGEKLFF.

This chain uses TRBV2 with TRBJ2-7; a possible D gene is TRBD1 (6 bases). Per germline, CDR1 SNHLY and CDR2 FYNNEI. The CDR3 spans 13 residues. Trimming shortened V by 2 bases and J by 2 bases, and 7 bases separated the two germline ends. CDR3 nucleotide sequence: TGTGCCAGCAGTGAACAGGGGACCTACGAGCAGTACGTC. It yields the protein CASSEQGTYEQYV.

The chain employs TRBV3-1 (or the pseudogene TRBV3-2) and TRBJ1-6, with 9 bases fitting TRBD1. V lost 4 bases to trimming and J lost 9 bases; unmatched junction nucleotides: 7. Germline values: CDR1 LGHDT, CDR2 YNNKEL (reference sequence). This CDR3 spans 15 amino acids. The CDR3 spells CASSRGQGSSSPLHF. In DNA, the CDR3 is TGTGCCAGCAGCCGGGGACAGGGTTCGAGTTCACCCCTCCACTTT.

This chain's CDR3 is CASSYGGGAVLVHEQYV. The CDR3 bases are TGTGCCAGCAGTTACGGCGGGGGGGCCGTCTTAGTACACGAGCAGTACGTC. This chain connects TRBV6-2 or TRBV6-3 to TRBJ2-7; 9 bases align to TRBD2. The CDR3 length is 17 residues. V was clipped by 2 bases and J by 5 bases; unmatched bases: 13. Germline CDR1 reads MNHEY; CDR2 reads SVGEGT.

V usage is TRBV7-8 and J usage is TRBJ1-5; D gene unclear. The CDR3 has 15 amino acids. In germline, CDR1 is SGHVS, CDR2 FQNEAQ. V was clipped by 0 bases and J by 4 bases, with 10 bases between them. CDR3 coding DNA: TGTGCCAGCAGCTTAGCGATGGGGAATAATCAGCCCCAGCATTTT. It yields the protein CASSLAMGNNQPQHF.

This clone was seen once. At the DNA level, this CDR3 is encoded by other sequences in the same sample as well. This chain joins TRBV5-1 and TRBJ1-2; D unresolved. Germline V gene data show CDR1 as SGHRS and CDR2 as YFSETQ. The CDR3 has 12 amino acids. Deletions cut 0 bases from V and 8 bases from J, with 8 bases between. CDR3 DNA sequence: TGCGCCAGCAGCTTGGATGGTTACGGCTACACCTTC. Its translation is CASSLDGYGYTF.

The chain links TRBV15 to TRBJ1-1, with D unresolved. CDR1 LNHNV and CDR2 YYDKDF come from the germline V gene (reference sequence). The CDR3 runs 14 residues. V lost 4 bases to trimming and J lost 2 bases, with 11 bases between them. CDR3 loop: CATSTRLLNTEAFF. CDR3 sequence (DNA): TGTGCCACCAGCACCCGACTCCTAAACACTGAAGCTTTCTTT.

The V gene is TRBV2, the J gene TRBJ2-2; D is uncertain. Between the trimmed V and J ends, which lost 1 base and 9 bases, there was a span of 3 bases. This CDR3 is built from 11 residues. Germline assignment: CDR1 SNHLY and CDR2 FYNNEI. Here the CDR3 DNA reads TGTGCCAGCAGTGAAGAGCGGGAGCTGTTTTTT. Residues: CASSEERELFF.

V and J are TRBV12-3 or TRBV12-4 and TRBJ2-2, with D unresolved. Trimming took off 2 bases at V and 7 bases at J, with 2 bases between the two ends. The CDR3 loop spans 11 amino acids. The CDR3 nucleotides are TGTGCCAGCAGTTTATACGGGGAGCTGTTTTTT. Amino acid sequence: CASSLYGELFF.

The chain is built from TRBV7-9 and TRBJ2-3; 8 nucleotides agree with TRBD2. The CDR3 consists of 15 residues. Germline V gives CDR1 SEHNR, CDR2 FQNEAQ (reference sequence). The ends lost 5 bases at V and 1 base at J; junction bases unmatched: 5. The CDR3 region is CASSPLSGGTDTQYF. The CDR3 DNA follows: TGTGCCAGCAGCCCTCTTAGCGGGGGCACAGATACGCAGTATTTT.

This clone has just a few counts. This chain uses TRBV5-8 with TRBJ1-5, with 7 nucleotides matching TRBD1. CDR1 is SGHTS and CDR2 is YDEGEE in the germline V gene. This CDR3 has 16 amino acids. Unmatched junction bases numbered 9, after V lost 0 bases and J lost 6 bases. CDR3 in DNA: TGTGCCAGCAGCTTGGGACAGGGCTCTTTTAGTCAGCCCCAGCATTTT. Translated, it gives CASSLGQGSFSQPQHF.

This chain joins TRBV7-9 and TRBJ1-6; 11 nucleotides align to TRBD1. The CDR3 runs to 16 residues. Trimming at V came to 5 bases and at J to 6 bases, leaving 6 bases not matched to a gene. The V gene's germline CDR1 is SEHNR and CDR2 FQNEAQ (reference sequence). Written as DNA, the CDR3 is TGTGCCAGCAGCCCTGGACAGGGGGCAATTAATTCACCCCTCCACTTT. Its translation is CASSPGQGAINSPLHF.

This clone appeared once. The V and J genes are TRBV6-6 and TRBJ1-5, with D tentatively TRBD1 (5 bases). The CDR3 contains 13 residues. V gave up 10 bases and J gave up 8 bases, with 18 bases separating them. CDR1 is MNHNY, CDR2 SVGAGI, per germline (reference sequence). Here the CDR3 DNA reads TGTGCCACCGAACGGGGTAGAGGGGAGCCCCAGCATTTT. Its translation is CATERGRGEPQHF.

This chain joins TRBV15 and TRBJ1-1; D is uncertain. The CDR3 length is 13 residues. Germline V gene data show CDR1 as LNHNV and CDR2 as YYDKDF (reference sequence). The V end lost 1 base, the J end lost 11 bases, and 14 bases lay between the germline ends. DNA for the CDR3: TGTGCCACCAGCAGAGGGGAAAGAGGGATGGCTTTCTTT. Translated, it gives CATSRGERGMAFF. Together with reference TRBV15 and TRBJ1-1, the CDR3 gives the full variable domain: DAMVIQNPRYQVTQFGKPVTLSCSQTLNHNVMYWYQQKSSQAPKLLFHYYDKDFNNEADTPDNFQSRRPNTSFCFLDIRSPGLGDTAMYLCATSRGERGMAFFGQGTRLTVV.